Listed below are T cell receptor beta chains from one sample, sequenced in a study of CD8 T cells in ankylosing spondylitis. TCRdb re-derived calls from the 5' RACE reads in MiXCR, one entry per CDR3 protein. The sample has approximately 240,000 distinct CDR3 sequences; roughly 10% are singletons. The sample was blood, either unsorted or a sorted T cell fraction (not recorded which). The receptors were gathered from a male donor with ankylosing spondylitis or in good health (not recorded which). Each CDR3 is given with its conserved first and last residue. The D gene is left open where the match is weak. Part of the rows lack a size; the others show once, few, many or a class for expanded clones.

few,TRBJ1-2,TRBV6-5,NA,TGTGCCAGCAGTTACTCGCAGGACAGAAACCCTAACTATGGCTACACCTTC,CASSYSQDRNPNYGYTF
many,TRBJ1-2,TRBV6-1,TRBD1,TGTGCCAGCAGTGGAACGACAGGGGGACTCCGAAGGGTCGACACCTTC,CASSGTTGGLRRVDTF
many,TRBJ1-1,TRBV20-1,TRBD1,TGCAGTGCTAGAGGGGGGGGACAGGGAGGGCCCCACACTGAAGCTTTCTTT,CSARGGGQGGPHTEAFF
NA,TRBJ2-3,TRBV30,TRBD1,TGTGCCTGGAGTTACAGGGGACGGACAGATACGCAGTATTTT,CAWSYRGRTDTQYF
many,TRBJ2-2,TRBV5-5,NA,TGTGCCAGCAGCTCTCGGGGGCTCCCGGAGACCGGGGAGCTGTTTTTT,CASSSRGLPETGELFF
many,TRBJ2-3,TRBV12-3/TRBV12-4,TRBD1,TGTGCCAGCAGCTTTTGGGGCGGAACAGGGGCTAGCACAGATACGCAGTATTTT,CASSFWGGTGASTDTQYF
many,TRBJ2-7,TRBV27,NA,TGTGCCAGCAGTTTACGGCCTCCCTACGAGCAGTACTTC,CASSLRPPYEQYF
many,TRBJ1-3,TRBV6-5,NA,TGTGCCAGCAGTTTCCAAGGAGGTGGAAACACCATATATTTT,CASSFQGGGNTIYF
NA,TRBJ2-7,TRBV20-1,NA,TGCTGTGCTAGAGACCTTGCGGCCCGTTCGAGTCGCGAGCAGTACTTC,CCARDLAARSSREQYF
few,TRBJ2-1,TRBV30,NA,TGTGCCTCCCTAGCGGACAGCTCCTACAATGAGCAGTTCTTC,CASLADSSYNEQFF
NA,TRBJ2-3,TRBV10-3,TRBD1,TGTGCCACTCTATCGGGACAGGGCTTCATAGATACGCAGTATTTT,CATLSGQGFIDTQYF
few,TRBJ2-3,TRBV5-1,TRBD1,TGCGCCAGCAGTCATGACAGGGCTGGCGGGGATACGCAGTATTTT,CASSHDRAGGDTQYF
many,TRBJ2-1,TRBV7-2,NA,TGTGCCAGCAGCCGCTATCCCTATGAGCAGTTCTTC,CASSRYPYEQFF
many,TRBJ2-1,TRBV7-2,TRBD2,TGTGCCAGCAGCTTAGCGACTAGCGGGGGGCCTTTTCAGTTCTTC,CASSLATSGGPFQFF
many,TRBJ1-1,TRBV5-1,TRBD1,TGCGCCAGCAGTCGTGGGACAGGGTGGTTTGGGAACACTGAAGCTTTCTTT,CASSRGTGWFGNTEAFF
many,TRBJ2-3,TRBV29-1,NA,TGCAGCGTTCAGGACAGTTCAGATACGCAGTATTTT,CSVQDSSDTQYF
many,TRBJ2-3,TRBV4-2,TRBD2,TGTGCCAGCAGCCAAGGTTCGCTAGCGGAGCTTAGCACAGATACGCAGTATTTT,CASSQGSLAELSTDTQYF
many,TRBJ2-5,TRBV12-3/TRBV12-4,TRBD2,TGTGCCAGCAGTCCCAGACTAGCGGGAGAAGAGACCCAGTACTTC,CASSPRLAGEETQYF
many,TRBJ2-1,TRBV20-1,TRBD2,TGCAGTGCTAGAGATCCGATAGCGGGGTCGGGTTACAATGAGCAGTTCTTC,CSARDPIAGSGYNEQFF
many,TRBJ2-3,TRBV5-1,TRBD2,TGCGCCAGCAGCTCCCTAGCGGGGGTCCCGGAAGATACGCAGTATTTT,CASSSLAGVPEDTQYF
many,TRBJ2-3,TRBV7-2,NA,TGTGCCAGCAGCACCTACAGCACAGATACGCAGTATTTT,CASSTYSTDTQYF
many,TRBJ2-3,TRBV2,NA,TGTGCCAGCAGTCCGTTGGCGGGGCCAGGGATGTCGCAGTATTTT,CASSPLAGPGMSQYF
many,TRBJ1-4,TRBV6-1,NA,TGTGCCAGCAGCCACCGACAGTCTAATGAAAAACTGTTTTTT,CASSHRQSNEKLFF
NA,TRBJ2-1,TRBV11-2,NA,TGTGCCAGCAGCTTAGATAGGAGCCACAATGAGCAGTTCTTC,CASSLDRSHNEQFF
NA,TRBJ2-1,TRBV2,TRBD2,TGTGACAGCACCGGAGGGGGACTAGCGGCCAATGAGCAGTTCTTC,CDSTGGGLAANEQFF
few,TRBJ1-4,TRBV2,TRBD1,TGTGCCAGCGTGACAGGGAGATATGAAAAACTGTTTTTT,CASVTGRYEKLFF
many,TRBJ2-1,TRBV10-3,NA,TGTGCCATCAGTGAAACGAGCATTAATGAGCAGTTCTTC,CAISETSINEQFF
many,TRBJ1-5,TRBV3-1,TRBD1,TGTGCCAGCAGCCAAGCCGGGACAGGGGTTCAGCCCCAGCATTTT,CASSQAGTGVQPQHF
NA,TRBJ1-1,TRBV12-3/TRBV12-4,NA,TGTGCCAGCAAGGCCAGAGGGGACACTGAAGCTTTCTTT,CASKARGDTEAFF
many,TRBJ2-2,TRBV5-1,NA,TGCGCCAGCAGCTATGAGACCCAGGCGAACACCGGGGAGCTGTTTTTT,CASSYETQANTGELFF
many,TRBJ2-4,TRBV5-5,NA,TGTGCCAGCAGTACCGGGGGTGGGAGCAAAAACATTCAGTACTTC,CASSTGGGSKNIQYF
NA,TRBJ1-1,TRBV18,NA,TGTGCCAGCTCACCTCCGACAGCGACCGCGAACACTGAAACTTTCTTT,CASSPPTATANTETFF
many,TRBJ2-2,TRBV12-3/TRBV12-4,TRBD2,TGTGCCAGCAGGCCTAGCGGGGGGGTTAGCACCGGGGAGCTGTTTTTT,CASRPSGGVSTGELFF
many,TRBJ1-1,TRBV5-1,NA,TGCGCCAGCAGCTTGGGGGCAGCCAACACTGAAGCTTTCTTT,CASSLGAANTEAFF
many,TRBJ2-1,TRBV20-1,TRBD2,TGCAGTGCACCCGGGGCGGGAGTGTACAATGAGCAGTTCTTC,CSAPGAGVYNEQFF
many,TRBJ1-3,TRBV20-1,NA,TGCAGTGCTAGAGATAACAGGGCCTCTGGAAACACCATATATTTT,CSARDNRASGNTIYF
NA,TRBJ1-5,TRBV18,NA,TGTGCCAGCTCACCAGCCGTCCAGGGGTCTTATAGCAATCAGCCCCAGCATTTT,CASSPAVQGSYSNQPQHF
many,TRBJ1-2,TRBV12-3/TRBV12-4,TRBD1,TGTGCCAGCAGAAGGGAGACAGGGGAATATGGCTACACCTTC,CASRRETGEYGYTF
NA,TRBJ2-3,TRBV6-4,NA,TGTGCCAGCAGTGAGGGTAGCGGCACAGATACGCAGTATTTT,CASSEGSGTDTQYF
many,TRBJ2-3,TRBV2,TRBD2,TGTGCCAAGCCCAGCGGGGAGTACACAGATACGCAGTATTTT,CAKPSGEYTDTQYF
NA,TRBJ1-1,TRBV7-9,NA,TGTGCCAGCCGACCAAAGAACACTGAAGCTTTCTTT,CASRPKNTEAFF
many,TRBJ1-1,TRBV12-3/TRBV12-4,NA,TGTGCCACAACTCTCACCTTCGGGACTGAAGCTTTCTTT,CATTLTFGTEAFF
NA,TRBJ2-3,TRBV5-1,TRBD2,TGCGCCAGCAGCTGGGGGGAGGGTCCGGATACGCAGTATTTT,CASSWGEGPDTQYF
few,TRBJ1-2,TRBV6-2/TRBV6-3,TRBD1,TGTGCCAGCAGGTGGGACAGGGCGGACTATGGCTACACCTTC,CASRWDRADYGYTF
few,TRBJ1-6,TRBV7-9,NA,TGTGCCAGCAGCTCGGGGCAGTATAATTCACCCCTCCACTTT,CASSSGQYNSPLHF
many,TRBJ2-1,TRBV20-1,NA,TGCAGTGCTAGAGATGAGAAGTACGGGACCCTCAATGAGCAGTTCTTC,CSARDEKYGTLNEQFF
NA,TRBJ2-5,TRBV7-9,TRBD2,TGTGCCAGCAGCCCCGGACTAGCAGGGGAGACCCAGTACTTC,CASSPGLAGETQYF
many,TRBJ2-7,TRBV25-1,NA,TGTGCCAGCAGTGACGGCCCCGAGCAGTACTTC,CASSDGPEQYF
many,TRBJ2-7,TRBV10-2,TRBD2,TGCGCCAGCAGACTAGCGGGAGGGCCGTACGAGCAGTACTTC,CASRLAGGPYEQYF
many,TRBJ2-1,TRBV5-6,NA,TGTGCCAGCAGCTTGGTTGTGGGGGCATACAATGAGCAGTTCTTC,CASSLVVGAYNEQFF
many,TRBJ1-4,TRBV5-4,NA,TGTGCCAGCAGTGGACAGACCAATGAAAAACTGTTTTTT,CASSGQTNEKLFF
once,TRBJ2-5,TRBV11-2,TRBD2,TGTGCCAGCAGCCTCAGCGGGGGCTCTCAAGAGACCCAGTACTTC,CASSLSGGSQETQYF
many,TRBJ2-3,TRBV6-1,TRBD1,TGTGCCAGCAGTGCACGACAGGGCTCAGATACGCAGTATTTT,CASSARQGSDTQYF
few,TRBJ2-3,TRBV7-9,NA,TGTGCCAGCAGCTCCCCGGGACTCTTAGGGGATACGCAGTATTTT,CASSSPGLLGDTQYF
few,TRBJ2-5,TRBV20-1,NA,TGCAGTGCCGTATTCCAAGAGACCCAGTACTTC,CSAVFQETQYF
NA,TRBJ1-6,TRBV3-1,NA,TGTGCCAGCAGCCAGGGGCTGACAAATTCACCCCTCCACTTT,CASSQGLTNSPLHF
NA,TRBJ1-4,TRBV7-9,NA,TGTGCCAGCAGCAATCCCGACGGGCTTGATGAAAAACTGTTTTTT,CASSNPDGLDEKLFF
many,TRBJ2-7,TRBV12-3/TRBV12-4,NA,TGTGCCAGCAGTCCAGCGGTCCGGGAGCAGTACTTC,CASSPAVREQYF
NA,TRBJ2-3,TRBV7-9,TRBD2,TGTGCCAGCAGCGACCAAAGCCTAGCGGGAGCAGATACGCAGTATTTT,CASSDQSLAGADTQYF
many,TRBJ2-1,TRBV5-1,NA,TGCGCCAGCAGCCCTAGTCCCCTCCGGTCGAATGAGCAGTTCTTC,CASSPSPLRSNEQFF